Listed below are T cell receptor beta chains from one sample, sequenced in a study of naive and memory T cell subsets. TCRdb independently ran MiXCR on the 5' RACE reads; one entry per CDR3 protein. The table includes tens of thousands of distinct CDR3 sequences, approximately 8% detected once. These receptors all come from a female donor in good health. Both conserved end residues are part of each CDR3. Fields, in order: V gene, J gene, clone size, CDR3 protein. Clone size appears in some rows only: once, few, many, or a class for an expanded clone.

v_gene: TRBV28
j_gene: TRBJ1-4
abundance: many
CDR3aa: CASSLFRDRGRLGEKLFF

v_gene: TRBV3-1
j_gene: TRBJ1-1
abundance: many
CDR3aa: CASSRWRAGDTEAFF

v_gene: TRBV30
j_gene: TRBJ1-2
abundance: many
CDR3aa: CAWRGRAYGYTF

v_gene: TRBV28
j_gene: TRBJ2-1
abundance: many
CDR3aa: CASRGSNSYNEQFF

v_gene: TRBV6-2/TRBV6-3
j_gene: TRBJ1-2
abundance: many
CDR3aa: CASTALNYGYTF

v_gene: TRBV3-1
j_gene: TRBJ1-2
abundance: NA
CDR3aa: CASSQNVQVYGYTF

v_gene: TRBV6-2/TRBV6-3
j_gene: TRBJ2-1
abundance: few
CDR3aa: CAISAPKGGGYNEQFF

v_gene: TRBV10-3
j_gene: TRBJ2-7
abundance: many
CDR3aa: CAISVGSEQYF

v_gene: TRBV3-1
j_gene: TRBJ1-1
abundance: many
CDR3aa: CASSPGTGEWNTEAFF

v_gene: TRBV29-1
j_gene: TRBJ2-3
abundance: NA
CDR3aa: CSSPGLAGKDTQYF

v_gene: TRBV12-3/TRBV12-4
j_gene: TRBJ2-1
abundance: many
CDR3aa: CASSLWSSIDEQFF

v_gene: TRBV29-1
j_gene: TRBJ1-1
abundance: many
CDR3aa: CSVGASNTEAFF

v_gene: TRBV12-3/TRBV12-4
j_gene: TRBJ1-2
abundance: few
CDR3aa: CASSLKTGAGYTF